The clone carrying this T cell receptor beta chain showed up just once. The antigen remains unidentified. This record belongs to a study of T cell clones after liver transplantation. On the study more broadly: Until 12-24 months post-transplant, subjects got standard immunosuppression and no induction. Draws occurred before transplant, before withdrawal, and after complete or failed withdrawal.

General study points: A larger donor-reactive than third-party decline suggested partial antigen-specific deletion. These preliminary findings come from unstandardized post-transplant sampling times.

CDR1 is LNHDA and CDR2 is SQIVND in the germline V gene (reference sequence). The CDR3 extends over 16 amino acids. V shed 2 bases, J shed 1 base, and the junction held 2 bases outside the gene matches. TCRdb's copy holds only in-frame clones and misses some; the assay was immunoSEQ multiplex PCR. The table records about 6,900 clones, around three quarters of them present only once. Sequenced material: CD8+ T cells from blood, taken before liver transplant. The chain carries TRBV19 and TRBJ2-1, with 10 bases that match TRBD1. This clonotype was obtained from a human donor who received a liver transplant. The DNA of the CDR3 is TGTGCCAGTAGTATAACGGGACAGGGGTCCTACAATGAGCAGTTCTTC. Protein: CASSITGQGSYNEQFF.